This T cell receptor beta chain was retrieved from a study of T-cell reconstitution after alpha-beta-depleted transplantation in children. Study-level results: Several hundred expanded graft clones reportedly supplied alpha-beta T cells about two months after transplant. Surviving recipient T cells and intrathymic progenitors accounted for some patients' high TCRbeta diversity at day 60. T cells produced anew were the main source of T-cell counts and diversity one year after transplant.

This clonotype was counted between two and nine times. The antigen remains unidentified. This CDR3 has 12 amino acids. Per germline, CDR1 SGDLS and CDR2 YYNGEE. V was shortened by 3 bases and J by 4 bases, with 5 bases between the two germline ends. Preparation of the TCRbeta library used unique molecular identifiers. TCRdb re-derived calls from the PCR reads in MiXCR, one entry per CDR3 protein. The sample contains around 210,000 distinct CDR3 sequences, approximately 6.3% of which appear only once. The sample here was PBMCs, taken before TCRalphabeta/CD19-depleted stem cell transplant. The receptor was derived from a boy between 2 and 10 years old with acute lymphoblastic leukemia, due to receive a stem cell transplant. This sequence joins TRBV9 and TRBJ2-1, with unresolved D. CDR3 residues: CASSADYNEQFF. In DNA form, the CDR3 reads TGTGCCAGCAGCGCAGATTACAATGAGCAGTTCTTC.